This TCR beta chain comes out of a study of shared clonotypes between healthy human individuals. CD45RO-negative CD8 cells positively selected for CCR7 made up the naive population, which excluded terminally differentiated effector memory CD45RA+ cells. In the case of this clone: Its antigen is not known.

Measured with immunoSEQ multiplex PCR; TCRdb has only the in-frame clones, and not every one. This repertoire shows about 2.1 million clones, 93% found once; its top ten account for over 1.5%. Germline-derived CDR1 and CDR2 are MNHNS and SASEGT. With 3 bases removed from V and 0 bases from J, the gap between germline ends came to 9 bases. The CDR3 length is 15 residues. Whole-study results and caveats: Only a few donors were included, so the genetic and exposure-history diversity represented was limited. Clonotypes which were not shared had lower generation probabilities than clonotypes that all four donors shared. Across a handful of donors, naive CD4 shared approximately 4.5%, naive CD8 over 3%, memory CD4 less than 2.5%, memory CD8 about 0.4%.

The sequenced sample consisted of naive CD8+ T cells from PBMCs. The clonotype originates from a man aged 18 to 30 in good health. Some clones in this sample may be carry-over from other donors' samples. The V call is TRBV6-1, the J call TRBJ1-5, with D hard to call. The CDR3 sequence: CASSEEAVSNQPQHF. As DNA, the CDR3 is TGTGCCAGCAGTGAGGAGGCAGTTAGCAATCAGCCCCAGCATTTT.